Detailed here is one TCR beta chain. This sample stems from a study of blood T cell repertoires in COVID-19. Overall study context: Samples representing acute and convalescent COVID-19 were sourced from the United States, Italy and Spain. Sample material is recorded as cDNA or gDNA derived from T cells, B-cell-depleted T cells, or PBMCs.

In the original workflow: The assay estimated nucleated cells by amplifying reference gene primers. The data were produced by immunoSEQ multiplex PCR, yet TCRdb's version contains in-frame clones alone and is incomplete. From that table come the V and J calls and clone size; the DNA was used to work out D and trimming. The sample contains some 200,000 clones, around 82% of which appear only once. Per germline, CDR1 SGHVS and CDR2 FQNEAQ. The J segment lost 4 bases and the V segment lost 4 bases, leaving 6 bases of the junction unmatched. The CDR3 has 15 residues. Material for sequencing was peripheral blood. This receptor was taken from a woman under 40 who had recovered from COVID-19. This chain links TRBV7-8 with TRBJ2-1, with 8 positions matching TRBD1. As DNA, the CDR3 is TGTGCCAGCAGCTCGACAGGGGCCACGTACAATGAGCAGTTCTTC. Amino acid sequence: CASSSTGATYNEQFF.